These 3 T cell receptor beta chains came from one sample sequenced in a study of PD-L1 blockade in urothelial cancer (dated by TCRdb to about 2017). Libraries were made using the immunoSEQ multiplex PCR assay. As stored in TCRdb, this immuneACCESS dataset retains in-frame rearrangements with V and J assigned. A fraction of the clones does not appear; measured against another copy, unresolved V genes explain less than half of the discrepancy, and the remainder lacks a known reason. The sample includes 30,000 to 40,000 clones, with more than 80% observed a single time. The top ten clonotypes cover 8.3% of the sample. The specimen was PBMCs, collected around atezolizumab (anti-PD-L1) treatment. These receptors were collected from a man between 65 and 85 years old with urothelial cancer.

The chain joins TRBV7-9 to TRBJ2-1, with D possibly TRBD1 on 6 matching bases. The V and J ends lost 1 base and 6 bases respectively, with 13 bases between them. The CDR3 has 15 residues. Germline CDR1 is SEHNR and CDR2 is FQNEAQ (reference sequence). Written as DNA, the CDR3 is TGTGCCAGCAGCTTAGTCCCACCAGGGGTCAATGAGCAGTTCTTC. It is translated as CASSLVPPGVNEQFF.

This clone has only one observation. J is TRBJ2-1 and V is TRBV28, with D possibly TRBD2 on 6 matching bases. The V and J ends lost 4 bases and 6 bases respectively, with 16 bases between them. CDR1 is MDHEN, CDR2 SYDVKM, per germline. The CDR3 length is 15 residues. CDR3 in amino acids: CASSSLGGPSNEQFF. CDR3 DNA sequence: TGTGCCAGCAGTTCCCTCGGAGGGCCAAGCAATGAGCAGTTCTTC.

The chain links TRBV28 to TRBJ2-7, with 7 bases matching TRBD1. Germline CDR1 MDHEN, CDR2 SYDVKM. Trimming removed 3 bases from V and 2 bases from J; junction bases left unmatched: 19. CDR3 length equals 19 residues. The CDR3 bases are TGTGCCAGCAGTTTTCTCACCTCGATTTGGGGACAGCTCACCTACGAGCAGTACTTC. This codes for CASSFLTSIWGQLTYEQYF.